This entry is about one TCR beta chain. This clonotype was found many times. Its specific antigen is unknown. No base quality values were provided; no much bigger clone lies one nucleotide off. The record originates from a study of T-cell memory formation after mild COVID-19 (dated by TCRdb to about 2021). With regard to the full study: Most TCR sequence clusters were specific to one of the two donors. The cohort was made up of two young adult volunteers, one female and one male, who were previously healthy. In two donors, T-cell clones that expanded and contracted after mild COVID-19 were tracked by sequencing TCRalpha and TCRbeta repertoires over time.

PBMCs were isolated by Ficoll-Paque density gradient centrifugation. Findings and caveats that apply to the study as a whole: Some responding clones were detected in pre-infection memory, suggesting pre-existing cross-reactive memory T cells joined the SARS-CoV-2 response. Contracting CD4+ clones were found mainly in CM and EM memory subsets, while CD8+ clones were enriched in EMRA. Balanced CD4/CD8 phenotypes were observed for clones contracting from day 15 to 85, whereas a bias towards CD4+ was observed for a second wave of clones expanding from day 15 to 37. SARS-CoV-2 specificity was not confirmed for the second-wave clones peaking on day 37. The study covered only a couple of mild cases, and larger cohorts including severe cases with pre-infection samples were considered necessary.

Sequencer: Illumina NovaSeq 6000. TCRalpha and TCRbeta cDNA libraries were built by 5'RACE with constant-segment primers, adding sample barcodes and unique molecular identifiers. RNA was extracted from every sample with Trizol reagent. The libraries were amplified in two PCR steps, and the second step added a second sample barcode and Illumina TruSeq adapters. Sequencing of the libraries was done on an Illumina NovaSeq, producing 2 x 150 bp paired-end reads. The published analysis was carried out like this. Reads were demultiplexed and collapsed into UMI-guided consensus sequences with migec v1.2.7. Using mixcr v2.1.11, the UMI consensuses were aligned to TRA and TRB V and J templates and assembled into clonotypes. A clonotype was counted as expanded or contracted only when both edgeR and NoisET called the clonotype significant, with the noise models trained on biological replicates. For edgeR calls, the cutoffs were a false discovery rate-adjusted p below 0.01 and a log2 fold-change threshold of 1. As an exploratory analysis of dynamics, max-normalized trajectories of the 1000 most abundant clonotypes were examined by PCA with hierarchical clustering. The CD4 or CD8 phenotype of responding clones was assigned using the separately sequenced CD4+ and CD8+ repertoires. TCRdb trimmed public reads at Q25 via fastp, called clones via MiXCR and kept in-frame beta chains. Every CDR3 protein is listed once, alongside the most common genes and DNA of its rows. The V and J calls come from TCRdb's annotation, not from the publication. This sample is represented by hundreds of thousands of distinct CDR3 sequences; roughly 23% of them were singletons. The biggest ten clones account for around 13% of the sample.

The clonotype was recovered from an adult woman who had mild COVID-19 (a few samples of this study predate the infection). The sample titles of this study are shuffled in the database, so cell type and time point are left out; the donor was told from shared clones. The specimen sequenced was PBMCs or a T cell subset sorted from them (not recorded which).

Read as DNA, the sequence is TGCAGTGCTAGGGAACGGACAGAGTTAAACACAGATACGCAGTATTTT. Protein translation: CSARERTELNTDTQYF. The chain is encoded by TRBV20-1 joined to TRBJ2-3, with a weak D call of TRBD1 (6 bases match). Reading the germline V gene (reference sequence) gives CDR1 DFQATT and CDR2 SNEGSKA. V is cut by 3 bases and J by 2 bases, and the space between the germline ends is 18 bases. The CDR3 numbers 16 residues from cysteine through phenylalanine. Only the CDR3 part of the read is kept: 48 bases, read in frame from the first base.